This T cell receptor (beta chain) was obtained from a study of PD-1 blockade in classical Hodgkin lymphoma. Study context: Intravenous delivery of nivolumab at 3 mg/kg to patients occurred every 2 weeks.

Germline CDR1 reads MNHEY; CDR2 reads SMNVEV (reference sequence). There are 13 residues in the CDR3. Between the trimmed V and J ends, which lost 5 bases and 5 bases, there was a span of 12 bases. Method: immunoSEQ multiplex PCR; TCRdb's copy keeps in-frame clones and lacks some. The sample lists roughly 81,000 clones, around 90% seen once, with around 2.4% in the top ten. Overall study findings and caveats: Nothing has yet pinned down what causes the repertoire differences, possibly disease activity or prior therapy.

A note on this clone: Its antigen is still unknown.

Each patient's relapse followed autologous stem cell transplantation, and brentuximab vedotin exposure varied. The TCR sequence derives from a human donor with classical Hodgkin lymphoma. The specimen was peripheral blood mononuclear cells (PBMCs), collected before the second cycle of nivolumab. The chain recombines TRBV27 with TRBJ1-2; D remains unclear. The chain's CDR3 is CASSPYGDYGYTF. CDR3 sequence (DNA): TGTGCCAGCAGTCCCTATGGGGATTATGGCTACACCTTC.